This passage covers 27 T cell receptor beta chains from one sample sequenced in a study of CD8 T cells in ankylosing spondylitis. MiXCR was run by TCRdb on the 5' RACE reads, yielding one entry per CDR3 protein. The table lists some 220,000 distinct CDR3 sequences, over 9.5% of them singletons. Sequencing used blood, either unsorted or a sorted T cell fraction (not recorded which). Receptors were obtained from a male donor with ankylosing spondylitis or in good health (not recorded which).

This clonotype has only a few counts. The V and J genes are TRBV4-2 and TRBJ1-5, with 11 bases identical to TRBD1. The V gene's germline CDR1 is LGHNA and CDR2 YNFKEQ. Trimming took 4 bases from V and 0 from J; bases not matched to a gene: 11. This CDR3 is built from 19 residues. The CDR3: CASSPRLGQGGYSNQPQHF. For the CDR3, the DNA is TGTGCCAGCAGCCCACGCCTGGGACAGGGGGGATATAGCAATCAGCCCCAGCATTTT.

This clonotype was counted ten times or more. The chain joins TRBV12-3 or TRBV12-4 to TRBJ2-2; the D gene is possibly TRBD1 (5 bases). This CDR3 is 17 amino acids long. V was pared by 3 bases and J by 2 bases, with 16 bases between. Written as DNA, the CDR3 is TGTGCCAGCAGTTTTAAGGGGCAGGGTAAAAACACCGGGGAGCTGTTTTTT. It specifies CASSFKGQGKNTGELFF.

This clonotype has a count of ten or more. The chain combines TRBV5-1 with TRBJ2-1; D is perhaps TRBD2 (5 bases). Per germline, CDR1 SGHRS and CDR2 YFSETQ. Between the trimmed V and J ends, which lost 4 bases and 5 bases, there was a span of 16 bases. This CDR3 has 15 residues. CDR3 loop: CASSPPSSLNNEQFF. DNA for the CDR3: TGCGCCAGCAGCCCCCCTAGCTCCCTCAACAATGAGCAGTTCTTC.

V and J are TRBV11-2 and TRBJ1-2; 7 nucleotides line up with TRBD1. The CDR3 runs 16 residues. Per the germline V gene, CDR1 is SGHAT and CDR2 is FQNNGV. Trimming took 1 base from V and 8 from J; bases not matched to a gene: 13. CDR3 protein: CASSLGQGVSILGYTF. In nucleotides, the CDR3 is TGTGCCAGCAGCTTAGGTCAGGGGGTGTCCATTTTGGGCTACACCTTC.

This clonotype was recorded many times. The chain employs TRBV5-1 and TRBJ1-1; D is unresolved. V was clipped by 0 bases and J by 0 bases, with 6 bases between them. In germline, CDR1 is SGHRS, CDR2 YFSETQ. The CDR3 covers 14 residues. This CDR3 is CASSLDAMNTEAFF. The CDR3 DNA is TGCGCCAGCAGCTTGGACGCTATGAACACTGAAGCTTTCTTT.

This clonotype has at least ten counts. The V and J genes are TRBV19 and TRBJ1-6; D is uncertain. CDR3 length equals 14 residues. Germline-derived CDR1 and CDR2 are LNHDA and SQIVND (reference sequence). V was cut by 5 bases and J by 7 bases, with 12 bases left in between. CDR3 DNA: TGTGCCAGTAGTCGATCACCGGGAAATTCACCCCTCCACTTT. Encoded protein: CASSRSPGNSPLHF.

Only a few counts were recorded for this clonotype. This chain's CDR3 is CAWSWGVGNTIYF. DNA of the CDR3: TGTGCCTGGAGTTGGGGGGTCGGAAACACCATATATTTT. This sequence joins TRBV30 and TRBJ1-3, with a tentative D call TRBD1 (5 bases). This CDR3 is built from 13 residues. V was clipped by 2 bases and J by 4 bases, with 9 bases between them. The germline CDR1 and CDR2 sequences are GTSNPN and SVGIG (reference sequence).

The CDR3 protein is CASSERHQETQYF. In DNA, the CDR3 is TGTGCCAGCAGTGAACGTCATCAAGAGACCCAGTACTTC. This rearrangement joins TRBV6-1 to TRBJ2-5; unclear D gene. Trimming removed 2 bases from V and 2 bases from J, with 6 bases in between. CDR3 length: 13 amino acids. CDR1 is MNHNS and CDR2 is SASEGT in the germline V gene.

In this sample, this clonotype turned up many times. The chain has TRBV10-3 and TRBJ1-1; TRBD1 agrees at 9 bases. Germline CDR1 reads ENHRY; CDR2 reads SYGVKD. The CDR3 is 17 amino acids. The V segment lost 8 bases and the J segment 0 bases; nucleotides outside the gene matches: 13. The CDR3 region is CAIRPGTGSGMNTEAFF. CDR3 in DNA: TGTGCCATCCGTCCCGGGACAGGGAGCGGGATGAACACTGAAGCTTTCTTT.

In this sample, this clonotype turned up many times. The CDR3 reads CASSPEAGDHNEQFF. CDR3 coding DNA: TGTGCCAGCAGCCCCGAAGCGGGGGACCACAATGAGCAGTTCTTC. V and J are TRBV3-1 and TRBJ2-1; 8 positions match TRBD2. Germline CDR1 and CDR2: LGHDT and YNNKEL (reference sequence). The CDR3 totals 15 residues. The ends lost 4 bases at V and 5 bases at J; junction bases unmatched: 7.

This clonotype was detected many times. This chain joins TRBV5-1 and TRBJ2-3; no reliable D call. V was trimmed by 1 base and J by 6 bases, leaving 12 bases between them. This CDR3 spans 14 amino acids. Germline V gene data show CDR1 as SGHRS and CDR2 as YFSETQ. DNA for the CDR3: TGCGCCAGCAGCTTGAAAGGGCCGGTGGATACGCAGTATTTT. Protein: CASSLKGPVDTQYF. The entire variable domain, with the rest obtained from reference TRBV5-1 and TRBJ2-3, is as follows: KAGVTQTPRYLIKTRGQQVTLSCSPISGHRSVSWYQQTPGQGLQFLFEYFSETQRNKGNFPGRFSGRQFSNSRSEMNVSTLELGDSALYLCASSLKGPVDTQYFGPGTRLTVL.

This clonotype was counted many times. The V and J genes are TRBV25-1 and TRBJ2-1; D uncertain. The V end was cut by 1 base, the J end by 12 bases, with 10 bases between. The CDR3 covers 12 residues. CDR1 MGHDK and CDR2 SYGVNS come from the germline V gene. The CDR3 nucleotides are TGTGCCAGCAGTGAATCCGGGCACGGGCAGTTCTTC. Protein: CASSESGHGQFF.

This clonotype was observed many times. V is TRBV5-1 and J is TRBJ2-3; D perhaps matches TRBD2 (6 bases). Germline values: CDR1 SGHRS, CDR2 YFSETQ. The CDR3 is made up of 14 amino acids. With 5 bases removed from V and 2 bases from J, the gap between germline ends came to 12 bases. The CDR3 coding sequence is TGCGCCAGCAGATATAGCGGCCACACAGATACGCAGTATTTT. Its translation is CASRYSGHTDTQYF.

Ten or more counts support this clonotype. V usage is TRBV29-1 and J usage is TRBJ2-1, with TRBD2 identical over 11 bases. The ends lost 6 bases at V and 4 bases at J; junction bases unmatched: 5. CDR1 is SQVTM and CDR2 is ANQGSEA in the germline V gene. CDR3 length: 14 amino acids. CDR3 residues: CSVGGTSGYNEQFF. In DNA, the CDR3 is TGCAGCGTGGGCGGGACTAGCGGATACAATGAGCAGTTCTTC.

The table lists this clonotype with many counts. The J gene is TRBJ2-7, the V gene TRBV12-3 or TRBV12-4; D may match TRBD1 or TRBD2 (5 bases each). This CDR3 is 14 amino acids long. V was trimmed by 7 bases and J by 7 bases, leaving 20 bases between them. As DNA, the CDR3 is TGTGCCAGCACCAAGACAGTGGACTCTGGGGAGCAGTACTTC. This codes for CASTKTVDSGEQYF.

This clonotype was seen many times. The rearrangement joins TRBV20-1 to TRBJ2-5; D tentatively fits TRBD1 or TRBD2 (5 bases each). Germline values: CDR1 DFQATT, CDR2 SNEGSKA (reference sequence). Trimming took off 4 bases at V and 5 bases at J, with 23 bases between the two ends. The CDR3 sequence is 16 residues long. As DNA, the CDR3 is TGCAGTGCTACCACGGGGCTCCTGGACCCCAGGGAGACCCAGTACTTC. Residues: CSATTGLLDPRETQYF.

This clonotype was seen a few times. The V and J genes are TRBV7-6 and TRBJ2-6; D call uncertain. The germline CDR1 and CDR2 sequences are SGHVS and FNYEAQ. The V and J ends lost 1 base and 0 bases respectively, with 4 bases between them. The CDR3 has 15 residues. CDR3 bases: TGTGCCAGCAGCTTAGAAGTCTCTGGGGCCAACGTCCTGACTTTC. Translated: CASSLEVSGANVLTF.

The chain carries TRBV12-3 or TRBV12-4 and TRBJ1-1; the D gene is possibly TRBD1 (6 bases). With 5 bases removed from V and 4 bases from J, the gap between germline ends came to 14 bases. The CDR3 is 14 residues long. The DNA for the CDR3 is TGTGCCAGCAGTGTGACAGGTTTGAGCACTGAAGCTTTCTTT. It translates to CASSVTGLSTEAFF.

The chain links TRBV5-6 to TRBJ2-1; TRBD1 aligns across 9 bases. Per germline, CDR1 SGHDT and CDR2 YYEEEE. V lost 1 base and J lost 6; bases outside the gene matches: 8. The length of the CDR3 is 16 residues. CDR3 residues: CASSLPQTGGINEQFF. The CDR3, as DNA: TGTGCCAGCAGCTTGCCCCAGACAGGGGGTATCAATGAGCAGTTCTTC. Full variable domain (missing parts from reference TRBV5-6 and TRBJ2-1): DAGVTQSPTHLIKTRGQQVTLRCSPKSGHDTVSWYQQALGQGPQFIFQYYEEEERQRGNFPDRFSGHQFPNYSSELNVNALLLGDSALYLCASSLPQTGGINEQFFGPGTRLTVL.

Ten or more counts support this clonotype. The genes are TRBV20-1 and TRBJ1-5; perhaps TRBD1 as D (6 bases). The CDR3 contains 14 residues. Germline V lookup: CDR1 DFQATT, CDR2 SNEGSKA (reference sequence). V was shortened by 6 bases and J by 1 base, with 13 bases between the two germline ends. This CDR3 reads CSAGRGGSNQPQHF. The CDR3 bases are TGCAGTGCGGGCAGGGGTGGGAGCAATCAGCCCCAGCATTTT.

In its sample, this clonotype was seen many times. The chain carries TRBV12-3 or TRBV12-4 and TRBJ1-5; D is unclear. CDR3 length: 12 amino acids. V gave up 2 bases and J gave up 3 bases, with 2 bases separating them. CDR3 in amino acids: CASSLNNQPQHF. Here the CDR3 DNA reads TGTGCCAGCAGTTTAAACAATCAGCCCCAGCATTTT.

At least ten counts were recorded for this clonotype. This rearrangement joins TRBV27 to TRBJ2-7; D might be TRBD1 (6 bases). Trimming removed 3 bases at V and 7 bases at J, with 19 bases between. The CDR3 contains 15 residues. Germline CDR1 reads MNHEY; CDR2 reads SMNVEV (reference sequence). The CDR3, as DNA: TGTGCCAGCAGTTTGATGTTGGGGGCGAGGTGGGAGCAGTACTTC. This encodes CASSLMLGARWEQYF.

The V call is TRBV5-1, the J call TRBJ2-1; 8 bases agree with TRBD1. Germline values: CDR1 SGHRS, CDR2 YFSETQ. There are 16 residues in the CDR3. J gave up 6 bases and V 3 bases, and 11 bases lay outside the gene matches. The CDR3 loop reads CASSWASGGAGNEQFF. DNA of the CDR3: TGCGCCAGCAGCTGGGCCTCAGGGGGCGCTGGCAATGAGCAGTTCTTC.

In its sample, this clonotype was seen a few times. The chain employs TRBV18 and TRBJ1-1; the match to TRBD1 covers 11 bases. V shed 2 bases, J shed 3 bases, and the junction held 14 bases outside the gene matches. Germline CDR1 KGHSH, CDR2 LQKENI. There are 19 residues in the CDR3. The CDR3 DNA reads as TGTGCCAGCTCACCAAGGAGTAGTAGGGGGACAGGGGGAGACACTGAAGCTTTCTTT. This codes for CASSPRSSRGTGGDTEAFF.

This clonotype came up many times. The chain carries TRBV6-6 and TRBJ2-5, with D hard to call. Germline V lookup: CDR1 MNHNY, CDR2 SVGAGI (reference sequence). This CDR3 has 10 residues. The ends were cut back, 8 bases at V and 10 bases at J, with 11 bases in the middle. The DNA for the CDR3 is TGTGCCAGCGGCTTGGACGACCAGTACTTC. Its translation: CASGLDDQYF.

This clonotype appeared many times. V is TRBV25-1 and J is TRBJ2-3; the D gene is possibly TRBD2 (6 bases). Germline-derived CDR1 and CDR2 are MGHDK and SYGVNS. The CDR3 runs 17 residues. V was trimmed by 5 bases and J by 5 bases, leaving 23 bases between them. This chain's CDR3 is CASSPLGDSLSGDTQYF. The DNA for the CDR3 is TGTGCCAGCAGTCCCCTGGGGGACTCCTTGTCGGGAGATACGCAGTATTTT.

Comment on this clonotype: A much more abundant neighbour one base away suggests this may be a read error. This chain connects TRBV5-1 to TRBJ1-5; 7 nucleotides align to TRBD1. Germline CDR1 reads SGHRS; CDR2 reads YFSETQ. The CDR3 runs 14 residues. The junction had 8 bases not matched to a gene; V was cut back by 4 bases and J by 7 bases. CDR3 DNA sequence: TGCGCCAGCAGCGCCGGACAGGCAGGGCAGCCCCAGCATTTT. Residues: CASSAGQAGQPQHF.